This record concerns one T cell receptor (beta chain) sequence. The antigen is unknown. This sample was taken from a study of cytomegalovirus exposure and HLA in healthy donors. The PCR employed 60 Vbeta primers together with 13 Jbeta primers. In the original workflow: In a later analysis, some 10 million of approximately 81 million unique beta chains occurred in at least two donors. Generated by immunoSEQ multiplex PCR, the TCRdb table keeps only in-frame clones and is missing some. Clone size and the V and J calls come from that table; the DNA yielded D and trimming. This sample has roughly 110,000 clones, with approximately 70% found just once. Study results and limitations: In a later analysis, common viral pathogens appeared linked to several of the most significant clusters. The authors later found most CMV-associated TCR beta chains appeared HLA-restricted. Cytomegalovirus-associated TCR beta chains were listed, numbering 150 to 200.

Sequencing was carried out using PBMCs. The source is a woman aged 30 to 39 in good health and CMV-seronegative.

For the CDR3, the DNA is TGTGCCTGGATCACCGGGACAGGGGGTTCTGAGCAGTACTTC. Encoded protein: CAWITGTGGSEQYF. The chain has TRBV30 and TRBJ2-7, with TRBD1 identical over 11 bases. Germline V gene lookup returns CDR1 GTSNPN and CDR2 SVGIG (reference sequence). The V gene end was trimmed by 4 bases and the J gene end by 7 bases; junction bases not matched to a gene: 9. The CDR3 is 14 amino acids.